Listed here are 21 T cell receptor beta chains from one sample, sequenced in a study of blood T cell repertoires in COVID-19. TCRdb's table, derived via immunoSEQ multiplex PCR, lists solely in-frame clones and lacks some. In the table there are 150,000 to 200,000 clones, around 83% of which are singletons. Sequencing used peripheral blood. Receptors originate from a man aged 45 to 65 with active or convalescent COVID-19.

The rearrangement joins TRBV7-2 to TRBJ2-2; 10 bases line up with TRBD1. The CDR3 spans 15 residues. Per germline, CDR1 SGHTA and CDR2 FQGNSA. With V trimmed by 3 bases and J by 7 bases, 5 bases remained unmatched. The CDR3: CASSLGTGEVGELFF. DNA for the CDR3: TGTGCCAGCAGCTTGGGGACAGGGGAGGTCGGGGAGCTGTTTTTT.

This chain uses TRBV15 with TRBJ2-1; D is perhaps TRBD1 (6 bases). This CDR3 has 15 amino acids. CDR1 LNHNV and CDR2 YYDKDF come from the germline V gene (reference sequence). For the CDR3, the DNA is TGTGCAGGGGCCTCTGACAGGAAGTTTGGTGTGGAGCAGTTCTTC. Translation gives CAGASDRKFGVEQFF.

A single count supports this clone. The chain joins TRBV28 to TRBJ2-1; 9 bases line up with TRBD2. Germline values: CDR1 MDHEN, CDR2 SYDVKM. With V trimmed by 11 bases and J by 6 bases, 8 bases remained unmatched. The CDR3 extends over 13 amino acids. CDR3 protein: CAGTSSWANEQFF. The CDR3 DNA follows: TGTGCCGGGACTAGCTCTTGGGCCAATGAGCAGTTCTTC.

The chain is built from TRBV5-1 and TRBJ1-2; D is undetermined. V lost 2 bases to trimming and J lost 2 bases, with 10 bases between them. CDR3 length equals 14 residues. The V gene's germline CDR1 is SGHRS and CDR2 YFSETQ. The CDR3 here is CASSFTVTNYGYTF. The DNA of the CDR3 is TGCGCCAGCAGCTTTACAGTGACGAACTATGGCTACACCTTC. Complete variable domain (other parts from reference TRBV5-1 and TRBJ1-2): KAGVTQTPRYLIKTRGQQVTLSCSPISGHRSVSWYQQTPGQGLQFLFEYFSETQRNKGNFPGRFSGRQFSNSRSEMNVSTLELGDSALYLCASSFTVTNYGYTFGSGTRLTVV.

This sequence joins TRBV19 and TRBJ1-1; 11 bases are shared with TRBD1. CDR1 is LNHDA, CDR2 SQIVND, per germline (reference sequence). Losses at the gene ends were 3 bases for V and 1 base for J; bases not matched to a gene: 1. This CDR3 has 15 amino acids. The CDR3 DNA reads TGTGCCAGTAGTATGGGACAGGGGGGGAACACTGAAGCTTTCTTT. It translates to CASSMGQGGNTEAFF.

This rearrangement joins TRBV7-9 to TRBJ2-7; the match to TRBD2 covers 7 bases. V was pared by 1 base and J by 5 bases, with 8 bases of the junction left unmatched. The CDR3 is made up of 15 amino acids. The germline V gene encodes CDR1 SEHNR and CDR2 FQNEAQ (reference sequence). The CDR3 spells CASSLGLGGMDEQYF. The DNA for the CDR3 is TGTGCCAGCAGCTTAGGGCTGGGGGGGATGGACGAGCAGTACTTC.

V usage is TRBV6-5 and J usage is TRBJ1-4; D perhaps matches TRBD1 (5 bases). Trimming stripped 11 bases from V and 5 bases from J, with 15 bases between. CDR1 MNHEY and CDR2 SVGAGI come from the germline V gene. There are 13 residues in the CDR3. The CDR3 sequence is CAAGRGLNEKLFF. The CDR3 nucleotides are TGTGCCGCAGGGCGGGGTTTGAATGAAAAACTGTTTTTT.

The rearrangement joins TRBV27 to TRBJ2-7, with TRBD2 matching 12 bases. Trimming at V came to 6 bases and at J to 1 base, leaving 4 bases not matched to a gene. This CDR3 region has 15 residues. In germline, CDR1 is MNHEY, CDR2 SMNVEV (reference sequence). The CDR3 DNA is TGTGCCAGCAGCCGACTAGCGGGAGAGTCCTACGAGCAGTACTTC. Amino acids: CASSRLAGESYEQYF.

With respect to this clone: An end of the junction does not agree with germline; a read error may underlie this. The chain recombines TRBV24-1 with TRBJ2-3, with 8 bases fitting TRBD2. The CDR3 consists of 16 residues. The V gene's germline CDR1 is KGHDR and CDR2 SFDVKD. In DNA, the CDR3 is TGCGCCACCAGTGATTCGGCTAGCGGGAGCACAGATACGCAGTATTTT. It translates to CATSDSASGSTDTQYF.

The chain joins TRBV6-5 to TRBJ2-7, with D uncertain. The CDR3 extends over 12 amino acids. The germline V gene encodes CDR1 MNHEY and CDR2 SVGAGI. The V end was cut by 6 bases, the J end by 3 bases, with 9 bases between. The CDR3 region is CASRAGRYEQYF. The CDR3 nucleotides are TGTGCCAGCAGGGCTGGTCGCTACGAGCAGTACTTC.

The chain is built from TRBV18 and TRBJ1-1; D unresolved. The CDR3 is 14 amino acids. The germline CDR1 and CDR2 sequences are KGHSH and LQKENI. V was trimmed by 3 bases and J by 4 bases, leaving 12 bases between them. The CDR3 is CASSPAMVGTEAFF. DNA for the CDR3: TGTGCCAGCTCACCCGCTATGGTTGGCACTGAAGCTTTCTTT.

This rearrangement joins TRBV20-1 to TRBJ2-7, with 9 bases that match TRBD2. Germline CDR1 is DFQATT and CDR2 is SNEGSKA (reference sequence). With 3 bases clipped from V and 2 bases from J, the junction kept 5 bases outside the gene matches. This CDR3 region has 14 residues. The CDR3 loop is CSASGSSGTYEQYF. In DNA form, the CDR3 reads TGCAGTGCTAGTGGGTCTAGCGGGACCTACGAGCAGTACTTC.

The J gene is TRBJ2-2, the V gene TRBV18, with 9 bases that match TRBD1. The J segment lost 7 bases and the V segment lost 5 bases, leaving 5 bases of the junction unmatched. This CDR3 is 14 amino acids long. Germline V gene lookup returns CDR1 KGHSH and CDR2 LQKENI. CDR3 amino acids: CASSAGQGHGELFF. CDR3 nucleotide sequence: TGTGCCAGCTCAGCTGGACAGGGGCACGGGGAGCTGTTTTTT.

This clone was counted only a few times. This chain's CDR3 is CASRYAIGTGEYYEQYF. The CDR3 DNA follows: TGCGCCAGCAGGTACGCTATTGGGACAGGCGAGTACTACGAGCAGTACTTC. The rearrangement joins TRBV5-1 to TRBJ2-7, with 8 bases that match TRBD1. The J segment lost 3 bases and the V segment lost 5 bases, leaving 16 bases of the junction unmatched. Germline CDR1 and CDR2: SGHRS and YFSETQ. This CDR3 is 17 amino acids long. Filled out from reference TRBV5-1 and TRBJ2-7, the complete variable domain reads KAGVTQTPRYLIKTRGQQVTLSCSPISGHRSVSWYQQTPGQGLQFLFEYFSETQRNKGNFPGRFSGRQFSNSRSEMNVSTLELGDSALYLCASRYAIGTGEYYEQYFGPGTRLTVT.

The CDR3 here is CASSLQGARSYGYTF. CDR3 DNA sequence: TGTGCCAGCAGCCTGCAGGGGGCGCGGAGCTATGGCTACACCTTC. The chain has TRBV5-5 and TRBJ1-2; 8 positions agree with TRBD1. This CDR3 comprises 15 residues. The germline V gene encodes CDR1 SGHKS and CDR2 YYEKEE (reference sequence). After removal of 4 bases from V and 4 bases from J, the junction contained 9 bases not matched to a gene.

The rearrangement uses TRBV6-1 and TRBJ2-1; 10 bases map to TRBD2. The junction had 20 bases not matched to a gene; V was cut back by 2 bases and J by 7 bases. The germline V gene encodes CDR1 MNHNS and CDR2 SASEGT. CDR3 length: 20 amino acids. Here the CDR3 DNA reads TGTGCCAGCAGTGAATCGGTTGCTAGCGGGGGTTGGAGAGGGCGTAATGAGCAGTTCTTC. It translates to CASSESVASGGWRGRNEQFF.

V gene TRBV3-1 (or the pseudogene TRBV3-2) combines with J gene TRBJ1-1, with 7 bases aligning to TRBD1. The CDR3 runs 14 residues. V dropped 4 bases and J dropped 4; count of bases not matched to a gene: 6. Germline-derived CDR1 and CDR2 are LGHDT and YNNKEL (reference sequence). The CDR3 protein is CASSRGQVSTEAFF. Here the CDR3 DNA reads TGTGCCAGCAGCCGCGGACAGGTTAGCACTGAAGCTTTCTTT.

This CDR3 is CAWSVTLPSGSNPTQYF. The CDR3 DNA reads as TGTGCCTGGAGTGTGACCCTCCCTAGCGGGAGTAATCCTACGCAGTATTTT. This chain uses TRBV30 with TRBJ2-3, with 10 bases matching TRBD2. V lost 0 bases to trimming and J lost 8 bases; unmatched junction nucleotides: 14. The germline CDR1 and CDR2 sequences are GTSNPN and SVGIG (reference sequence). The CDR3 has 17 amino acids.

The rearrangement links TRBV6-5 to TRBJ1-1, with 9 positions matching TRBD1. This CDR3 spans 13 amino acids. The germline V gene has CDR1 MNHEY and CDR2 SVGAGI. V gave up 6 bases and J gave up 1 base; unmatched junction bases: 0. The DNA for the CDR3 is TGTGCCAGCAGACAGGGGGCGAACACTGAAGCTTTCTTT. Translating gives CASRQGANTEAFF.

The V call is TRBV30, the J call TRBJ2-2; no clear D. V lost 3 bases and J 1 base, leaving 9 bases between the germline ends. The CDR3 has 14 residues. Germline V gene sequence: CDR1 GTSNPN, CDR2 SVGIG (reference sequence). The CDR3 is CAWRVMRNTGELFF. In nucleotides, the CDR3 is TGTGCCTGGAGGGTTATGCGGAACACCGGGGAGCTGTTTTTT. The full variable domain, with the rest looked up from reference TRBV30 and TRBJ2-2, is SQTIHQWPATLVQPVGSPLSLECTVEGTSNPNLYWYRQAAGRGLQLLFYSVGIGQISSEVPQNLSASRPQDRQFILSSKKLLLSDSGFYLCAWRVMRNTGELFFGEGSRLTVL.

This clone turned up a few times. The chain has TRBV9 and TRBJ2-5; 14 nucleotides match TRBD2. The CDR3 loop spans 18 amino acids. Germline V gives CDR1 SGDLS, CDR2 YYNGEE. The V segment lost 1 base and the J segment 5 bases; nucleotides outside the gene matches: 10. This CDR3 is CASSVTGLAGGQDETQYF. Written as DNA, the CDR3 is TGTGCCAGCAGCGTAACCGGACTAGCGGGGGGCCAGGATGAGACCCAGTACTTC. The full variable domain, rest sourced from reference TRBV9 and TRBJ2-5, is DSGVTQTPKHLITATGQRVTLRCSPRSGDLSVYWYQQSLDQGLQFLIQYYNGEERAKGNILERFSAQQFPDLHSELNLSSLELGDSALYFCASSVTGLAGGQDETQYFGPGTRLLVL.